This TCR beta chain was identified in a study of T-cell memory formation after mild COVID-19. Across the study: There were largely donor-specific TCR clusters.

Germline V gene data show CDR1 as DFQATT and CDR2 as SNEGSKA (reference sequence). The V and J ends lost 0 bases and 3 bases, in that order; junction bases with no gene match: 3. This CDR3 contains 15 residues. TCRdb independently ran MiXCR on the 5' RACE reads; one entry per CDR3 protein. The table includes tens of thousands of distinct CDR3 sequences, over 13% detected once. Whole-study results and caveats: Day 37-peaking second-wave clones had unconfirmed SARS-CoV-2 specificity. CD4+ contracting clones were mainly CM and EM; CD8+ ones, EMRA.

This clonotype occurred a few times. Its antigen is unidentified. This clonotype originated in a man between 18 and 35 years old who had mild COVID-19 (a few samples of this study predate the infection). Cell type and time point are not known. The sequenced material came from PBMCs or a T cell subset sorted from them (not recorded which). The chain uses TRBV20-1 and TRBJ2-7, with TRBD1 identical over 12 bases. CDR3 sequence: CSARDRDRGHYEQYF. CDR3 in DNA: TGCAGTGCTAGAGATAGGGACAGGGGGCACTACGAGCAGTACTTC.